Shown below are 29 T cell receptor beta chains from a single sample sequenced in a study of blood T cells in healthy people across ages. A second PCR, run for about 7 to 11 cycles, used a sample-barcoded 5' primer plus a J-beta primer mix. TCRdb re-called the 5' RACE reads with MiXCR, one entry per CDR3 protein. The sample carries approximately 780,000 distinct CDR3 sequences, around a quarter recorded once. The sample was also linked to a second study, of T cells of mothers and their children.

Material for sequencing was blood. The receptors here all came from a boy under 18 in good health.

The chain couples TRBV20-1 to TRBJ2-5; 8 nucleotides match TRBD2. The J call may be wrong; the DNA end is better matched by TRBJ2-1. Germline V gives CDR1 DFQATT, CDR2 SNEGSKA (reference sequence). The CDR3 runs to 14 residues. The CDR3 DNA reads TGCAGTGCTCGCTCGGGGGGGCCAAAGACTGAGCAGTTCTTC. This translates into CSARSGGPKTEQFF.

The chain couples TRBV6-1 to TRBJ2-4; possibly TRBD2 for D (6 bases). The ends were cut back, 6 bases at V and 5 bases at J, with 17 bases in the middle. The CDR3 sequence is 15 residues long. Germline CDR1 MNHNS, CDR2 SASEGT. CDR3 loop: CASSQVRETQNIQYF. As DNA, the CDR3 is TGTGCCAGCAGCCAAGTCCGGGAGACTCAAAACATTCAGTACTTC.

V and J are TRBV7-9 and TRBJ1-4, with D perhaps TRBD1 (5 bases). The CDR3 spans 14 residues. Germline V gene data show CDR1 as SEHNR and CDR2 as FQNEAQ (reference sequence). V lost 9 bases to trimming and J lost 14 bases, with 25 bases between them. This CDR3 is CASSMQGQPRDLFF. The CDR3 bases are TGTGCCAGTAGCATGCAGGGCCAACCCAGGGACCTGTTTTTT.

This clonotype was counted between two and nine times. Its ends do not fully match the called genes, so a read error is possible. Here the CDR3 DNA reads TGCGCCGGCAGCCAAGTCAGGGGGGATGAGCAGTACTTC. It codes for CAGSQVRGDEQYF. This chain connects TRBV4-1 to TRBJ2-7; perhaps TRBD1 as D (7 bases). This CDR3 contains 13 residues. Per the germline V gene, CDR1 is MGHRA and CDR2 is YSYEKL.

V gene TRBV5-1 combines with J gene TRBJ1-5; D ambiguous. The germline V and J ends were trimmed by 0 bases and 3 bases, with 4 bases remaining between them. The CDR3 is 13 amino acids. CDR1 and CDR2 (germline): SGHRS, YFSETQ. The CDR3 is CASSLEANQPQHF. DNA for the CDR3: TGCGCCAGCAGCTTGGAGGCCAATCAGCCCCAGCATTTT. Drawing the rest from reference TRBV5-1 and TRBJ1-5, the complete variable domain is KAGVTQTPRYLIKTRGQQVTLSCSPISGHRSVSWYQQTPGQGLQFLFEYFSETQRNKGNFPGRFSGRQFSNSRSEMNVSTLELGDSALYLCASSLEANQPQHFGDGTRLSIL.

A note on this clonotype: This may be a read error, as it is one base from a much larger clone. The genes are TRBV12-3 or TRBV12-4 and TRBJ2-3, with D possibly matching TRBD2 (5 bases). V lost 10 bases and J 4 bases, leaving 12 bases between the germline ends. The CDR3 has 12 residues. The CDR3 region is CANSLAPDTQYF. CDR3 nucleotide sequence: TGTGCCAACTCTCTAGCACCAGATACGCAGTATTTT.

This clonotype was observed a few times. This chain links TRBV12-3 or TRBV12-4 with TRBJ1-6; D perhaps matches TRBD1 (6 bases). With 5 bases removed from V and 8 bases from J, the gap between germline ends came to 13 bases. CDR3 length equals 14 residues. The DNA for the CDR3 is TGTGCCAGCAGTGCCACAGGGTCGCATTCACCCCTCCACTTT. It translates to CASSATGSHSPLHF.

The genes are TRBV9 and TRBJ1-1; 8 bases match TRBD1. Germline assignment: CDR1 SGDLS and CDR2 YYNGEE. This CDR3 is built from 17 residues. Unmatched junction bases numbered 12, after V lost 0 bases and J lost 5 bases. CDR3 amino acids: CASSVGVQGRGRTEAFF. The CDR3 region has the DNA TGTGCCAGCAGCGTAGGCGTTCAGGGCAGGGGGCGAACTGAAGCTTTCTTT.

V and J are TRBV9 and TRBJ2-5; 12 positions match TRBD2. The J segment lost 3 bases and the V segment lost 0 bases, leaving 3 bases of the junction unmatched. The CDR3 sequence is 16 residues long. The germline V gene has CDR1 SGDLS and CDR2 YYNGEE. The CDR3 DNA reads TGTGCCAGCAGCGTAGGTCTAGCGGGGGGGGAAGAGACCCAGTACTTC. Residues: CASSVGLAGGEETQYF. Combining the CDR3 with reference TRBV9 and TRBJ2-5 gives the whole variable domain DSGVTQTPKHLITATGQRVTLRCSPRSGDLSVYWYQQSLDQGLQFLIQYYNGEERAKGNILERFSAQQFPDLHSELNLSSLELGDSALYFCASSVGLAGGEETQYFGPGTRLLVL.

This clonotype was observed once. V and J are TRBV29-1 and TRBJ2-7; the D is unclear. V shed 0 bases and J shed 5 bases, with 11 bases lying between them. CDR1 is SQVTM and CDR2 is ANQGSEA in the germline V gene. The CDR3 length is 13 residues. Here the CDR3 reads CSVEEGGVNEQYF. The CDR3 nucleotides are TGCAGCGTTGAAGAAGGTGGGGTCAACGAGCAGTACTTC.

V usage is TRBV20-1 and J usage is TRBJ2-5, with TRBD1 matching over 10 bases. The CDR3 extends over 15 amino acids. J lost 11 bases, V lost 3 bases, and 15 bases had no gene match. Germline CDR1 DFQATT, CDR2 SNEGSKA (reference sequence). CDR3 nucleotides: TGCAGTGCTAGGCTTCCGGGACAGGGGTCGGGAGAGCAGTACTTC. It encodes CSARLPGQGSGEQYF.

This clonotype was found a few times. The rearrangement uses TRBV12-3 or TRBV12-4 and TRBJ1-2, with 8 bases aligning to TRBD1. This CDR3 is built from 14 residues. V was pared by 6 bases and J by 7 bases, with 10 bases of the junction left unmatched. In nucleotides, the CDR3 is TGTGCCAGCAGCCTAACACAGGGGGGTGGTGGCTACACCTTC. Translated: CASSLTQGGGGYTF.

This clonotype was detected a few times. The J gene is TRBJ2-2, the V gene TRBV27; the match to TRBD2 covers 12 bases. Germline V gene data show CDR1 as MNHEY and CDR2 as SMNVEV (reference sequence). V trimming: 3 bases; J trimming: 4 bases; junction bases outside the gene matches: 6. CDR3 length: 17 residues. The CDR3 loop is CASSFPSGGAGTGELFF. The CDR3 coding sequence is TGTGCCAGCAGTTTCCCTAGCGGGGGGGCGGGCACCGGGGAGCTGTTTTTT.

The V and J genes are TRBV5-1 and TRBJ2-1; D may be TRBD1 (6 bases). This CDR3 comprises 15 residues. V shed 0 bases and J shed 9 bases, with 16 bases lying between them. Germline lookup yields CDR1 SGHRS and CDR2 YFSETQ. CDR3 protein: CASSLGVPGAGEQFF. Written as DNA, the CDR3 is TGCGCCAGCAGCTTGGGAGTACCAGGGGCTGGTGAGCAGTTCTTC.

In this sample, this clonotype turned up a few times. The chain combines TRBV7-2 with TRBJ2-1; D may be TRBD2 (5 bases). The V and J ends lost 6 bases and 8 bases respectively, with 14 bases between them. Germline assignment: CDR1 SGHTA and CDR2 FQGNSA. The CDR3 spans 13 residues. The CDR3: CASRPKAGDEQFF. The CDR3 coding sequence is TGTGCCAGCAGACCCAAGGCCGGGGATGAGCAGTTCTTC.

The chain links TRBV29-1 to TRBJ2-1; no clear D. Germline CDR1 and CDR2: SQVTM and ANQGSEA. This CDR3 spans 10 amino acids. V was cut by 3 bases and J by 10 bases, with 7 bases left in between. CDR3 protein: CSVDGPEQFF. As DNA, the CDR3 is TGCAGCGTTGATGGCCCCGAGCAGTTCTTC.

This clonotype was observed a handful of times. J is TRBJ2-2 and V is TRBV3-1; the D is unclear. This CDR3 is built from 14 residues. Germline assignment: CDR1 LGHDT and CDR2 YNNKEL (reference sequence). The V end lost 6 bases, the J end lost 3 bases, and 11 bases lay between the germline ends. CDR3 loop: CASRVYEDTGELFF. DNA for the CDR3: TGTGCCAGCAGGGTGTACGAAGACACCGGGGAGCTGTTTTTT.

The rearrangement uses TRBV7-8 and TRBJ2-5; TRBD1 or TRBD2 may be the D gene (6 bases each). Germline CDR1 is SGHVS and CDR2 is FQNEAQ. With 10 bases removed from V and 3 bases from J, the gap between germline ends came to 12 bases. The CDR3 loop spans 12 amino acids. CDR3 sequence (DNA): TGTGCCACCGGGGGCCGGGAAGAGACCCAGTACTTC. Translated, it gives CATGGREETQYF.

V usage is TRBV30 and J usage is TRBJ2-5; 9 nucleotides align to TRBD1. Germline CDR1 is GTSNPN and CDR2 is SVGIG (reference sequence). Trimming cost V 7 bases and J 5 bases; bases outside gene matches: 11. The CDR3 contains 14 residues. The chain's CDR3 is CASKRDRAAETQYF. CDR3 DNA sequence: TGTGCCTCCAAAAGGGACAGGGCCGCGGAGACCCAGTACTTC.

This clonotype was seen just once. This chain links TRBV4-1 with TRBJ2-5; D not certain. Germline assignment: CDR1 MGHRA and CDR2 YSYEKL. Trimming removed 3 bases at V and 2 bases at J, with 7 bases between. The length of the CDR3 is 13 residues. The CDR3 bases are TGCGCCAGCAGCCAGTCCATTCAAGAGACCCAGTACTTC. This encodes CASSQSIQETQYF.

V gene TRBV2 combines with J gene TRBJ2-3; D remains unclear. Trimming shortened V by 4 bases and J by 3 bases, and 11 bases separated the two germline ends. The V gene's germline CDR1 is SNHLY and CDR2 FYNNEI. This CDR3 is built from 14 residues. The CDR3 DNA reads TGTGCCAGCAGTGGTGTAGGCCTGACAGATACGCAGTATTTT. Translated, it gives CASSGVGLTDTQYF.

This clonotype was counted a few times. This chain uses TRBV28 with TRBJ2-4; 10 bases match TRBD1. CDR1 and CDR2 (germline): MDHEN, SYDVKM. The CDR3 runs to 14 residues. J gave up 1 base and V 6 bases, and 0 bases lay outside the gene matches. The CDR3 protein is CASRGQGAKNIQYF. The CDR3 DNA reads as TGTGCCAGCAGGGGACAGGGGGCCAAAAACATTCAGTACTTC.

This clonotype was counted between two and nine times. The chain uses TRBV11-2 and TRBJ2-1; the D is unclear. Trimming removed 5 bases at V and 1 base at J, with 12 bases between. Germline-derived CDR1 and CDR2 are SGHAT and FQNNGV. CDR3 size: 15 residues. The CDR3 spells CASSAIYGSYNEQFF. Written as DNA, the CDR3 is TGTGCCAGCAGCGCGATCTACGGATCCTACAATGAGCAGTTCTTC.

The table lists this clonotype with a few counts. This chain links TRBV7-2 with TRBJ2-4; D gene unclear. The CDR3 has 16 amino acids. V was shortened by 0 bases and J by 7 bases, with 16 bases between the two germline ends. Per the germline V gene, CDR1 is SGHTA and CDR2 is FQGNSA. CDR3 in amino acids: CASSLALNPPGNIQYF. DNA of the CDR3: TGTGCCAGCAGCTTAGCGCTGAATCCCCCTGGGAACATTCAGTACTTC. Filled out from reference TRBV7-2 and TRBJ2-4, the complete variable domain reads GAGVSQSPSNKVTEKGKDVELRCDPISGHTALYWYRQSLGQGLEFLIYFQGNSAPDKSGLPSDRFSAERTGGSVSTLTIQRTQQEDSAVYLCASSLALNPPGNIQYFGAGTRLSVL.

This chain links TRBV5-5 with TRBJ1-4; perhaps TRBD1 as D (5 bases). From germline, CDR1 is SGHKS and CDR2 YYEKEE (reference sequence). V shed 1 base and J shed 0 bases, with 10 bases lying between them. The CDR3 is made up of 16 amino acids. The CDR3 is CASSLPDRSTNEKLFF. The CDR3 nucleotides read TGTGCCAGCAGCTTGCCCGACAGATCAACTAATGAAAAACTGTTTTTT.

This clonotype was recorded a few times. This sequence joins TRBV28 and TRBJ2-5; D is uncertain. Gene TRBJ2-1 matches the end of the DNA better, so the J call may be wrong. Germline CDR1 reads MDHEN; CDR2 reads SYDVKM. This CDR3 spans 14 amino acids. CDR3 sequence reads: CASSFIRIRDEQFF. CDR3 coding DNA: TGTGCCAGCAGTTTTATCAGGATTCGGGATGAGCAGTTCTTC.

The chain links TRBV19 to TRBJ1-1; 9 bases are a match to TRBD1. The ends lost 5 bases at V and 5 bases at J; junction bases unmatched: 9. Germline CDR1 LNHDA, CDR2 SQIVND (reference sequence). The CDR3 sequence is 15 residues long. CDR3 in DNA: TGTGCCAGTAGTCCACGGGGACAGGGCGGTACTGAAGCTTTCTTT. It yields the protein CASSPRGQGGTEAFF.

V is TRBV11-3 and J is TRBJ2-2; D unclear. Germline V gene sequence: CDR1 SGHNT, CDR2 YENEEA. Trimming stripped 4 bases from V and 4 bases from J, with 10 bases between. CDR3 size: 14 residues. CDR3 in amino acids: CASSSRWLTGELFF. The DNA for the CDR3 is TGTGCCAGCAGCTCCAGGTGGCTCACCGGGGAGCTGTTTTTT.

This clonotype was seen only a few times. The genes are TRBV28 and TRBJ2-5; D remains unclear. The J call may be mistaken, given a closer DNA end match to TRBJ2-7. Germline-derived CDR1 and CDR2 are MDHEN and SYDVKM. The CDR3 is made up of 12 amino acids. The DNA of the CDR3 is TGTGCCAGCAGACCAAACACCTACGAGCAGTACTTC. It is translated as CASRPNTYEQYF.